These 14 T cell receptor beta chains were sequenced from one sample in a study of T cells in Graves' hyperthyroidism and ophthalmopathy. Amplification yielded TCR beta CDR3 regions, with RNA transcripts as the source. HTBI primers were employed in a first-round RT-PCR of the TCR CDR3. MiXCR, applied by TCRdb to the multiplex PCR reads, yields one record per CDR3 protein. The sample includes roughly 280,000 distinct CDR3 sequences, over 15% of them seen just once. Material for sequencing was blood. All receptors come from a woman aged 55-69 years with Graves' ophthalmopathy.

This clonotype was detected only a few times. Given a much more abundant clone one base away, this may be a read error. The genes are TRBV5-1 and TRBJ2-7; D remains unclear. The better agreement between TRBJ2-1 and the DNA end casts doubt on the J call. Germline lookup yields CDR1 SGHRS and CDR2 YFSETQ. The CDR3 has 15 amino acids. For the CDR3, the DNA is TGCGCCAGCAGCGCCGGAACATCAAGGACCTACGAGCAGTTCTTC. It is translated as CASSAGTSRTYEQFF.

This clonotype was counted many times. The gene calls are TRBV12-3 or TRBV12-4 and TRBJ2-1; the match to TRBD1 covers 11 bases. Trimming removed 8 bases from V and 6 bases from J; junction bases left unmatched: 6. The CDR3 is 14 amino acids. CDR3 sequence reads: CASQSGTGGNEQFF. The CDR3 nucleotides read TGTGCCAGCCAGTCAGGGACAGGGGGCAATGAGCAGTTCTTC.

The chain carries TRBV7-2 and TRBJ1-1, with D tentatively TRBD1 (5 bases). CDR3 size: 15 residues. From germline, CDR1 is SGHTA and CDR2 FQGNSA. Trimming shortened V by 5 bases and J by 1 base, and 14 bases separated the two germline ends. The CDR3 spells CASSPPGRANTEAFF. The CDR3 nucleotides are TGTGCCAGCAGCCCGCCGGGACGGGCGAACACTGAAGCTTTCTTT.

V is TRBV7-3 and J is TRBJ2-7, with 7 bases fitting TRBD2. In germline, CDR1 is SGHTA, CDR2 FQGTGA. J was trimmed by 6 bases and V by 0 bases; bases with no gene match: 8. The CDR3 spans 15 residues. CDR3 sequence reads: CASSLTPLALSEQYF. Here the CDR3 DNA reads TGTGCCAGCAGCTTAACGCCACTAGCGCTGAGCGAGCAGTACTTC.

This clonotype was detected many times. This chain joins TRBV27 and TRBJ2-7; D tentatively fits TRBD1 or TRBD2 (5 bases each). The length of the CDR3 is 14 residues. The germline V and J ends were trimmed by 5 bases and 2 bases, with 13 bases remaining between them. Per the germline V gene, CDR1 is MNHEY and CDR2 is SMNVEV (reference sequence). CDR3 DNA sequence: TGTGCCAGCAGTCTCGGGGACCTGACCTACGAGCAGTACTTC. Residues: CASSLGDLTYEQYF.

This clonotype was counted many times. The genes are TRBV10-1 and TRBJ2-7, with TRBD1 as a possible D gene (6 bases). The CDR3 sequence is 14 residues long. CDR1 and CDR2 from the germline V gene are WNHNN and SYGVQD (reference sequence). Trimming stripped 6 bases from V and 1 base from J, with 13 bases between. CDR3 in DNA: TGCGCCAGCAGAACAGGGACGTTATCCTACGAGCAGTACTTC. Amino acids: CASRTGTLSYEQYF.

This chain uses TRBV7-9 with TRBJ2-1, with TRBD2 matching 11 bases. This CDR3 spans 14 amino acids. J lost 7 bases, V lost 9 bases, and 8 bases had no gene match. The germline V gene has CDR1 SEHNR and CDR2 FQNEAQ (reference sequence). CDR3 sequence: CASSSGRATNEQFF. The CDR3 DNA sequence: TGTGCCAGTAGTAGCGGGAGGGCCACGAATGAGCAGTTCTTC.

This clonotype was detected many times. The gene calls are TRBV7-2 and TRBJ2-7; D is unresolved. The CDR3 contains 17 residues. V gave up 4 bases and J gave up 4 bases, with 23 bases separating them. Germline CDR1 is SGHTA and CDR2 is FQGNSA. The CDR3 loop reads CASSSSARRFRVYEQYF. As DNA, the CDR3 is TGTGCCAGCAGCTCTTCAGCGCGGCGATTCCGGGTTTACGAGCAGTACTTC.

This chain uses TRBV3-1 with TRBJ2-1, with D unclear. The V end was cut by 2 bases, the J end by 8 bases, with 4 bases between. The CDR3 sequence is 11 residues long. Per the germline V gene, CDR1 is LGHDT and CDR2 is YNNKEL (reference sequence). The CDR3 sequence is CASSQSYEQFF. The CDR3 DNA is TGTGCCAGCAGCCAAAGTTATGAGCAGTTCTTC.

This clonotype has more than one count but fewer than ten. The CDR3 nucleotides read TGCGCCAGCAGCTTGGTTAGCGGGAGTAGGAATGAGCAGTTCTTC. This codes for CASSLVSGSRNEQFF. V and J are TRBV5-1 and TRBJ2-1; 9 nucleotides line up with TRBD2. The V gene's germline CDR1 is SGHRS and CDR2 YFSETQ. The CDR3 has 15 amino acids. The J segment lost 7 bases and the V segment lost 0 bases, leaving 5 bases of the junction unmatched.

This clonotype has ten or more counts. The V and J genes are TRBV19 and TRBJ1-1, with D unresolved. V was shortened by 2 bases and J by 1 base, with 5 bases between the two germline ends. CDR1 is LNHDA, CDR2 SQIVND, per germline (reference sequence). The CDR3 covers 13 residues. The CDR3 reads CASSINANTEAFF. CDR3 bases: TGTGCCAGTAGTATAAACGCGAACACTGAAGCTTTCTTT.

Comments on this clonotype: The junction departs from the called germline gene at one end, perhaps through a read error. The chain carries TRBV20-1 and TRBJ2-1; the D gene is possibly TRBD1 (5 bases). CDR1 DFQATT and CDR2 SNEGSKA come from the germline V gene (reference sequence). The CDR3 consists of 11 residues. CDR3 in amino acids: CSAKDNKEQFF. The CDR3 DNA is TGCAGTGCCAAGGACAACAAAGAGCAGTTCTTC.

This clonotype has at least ten counts. The chain uses TRBV3-1 and TRBJ2-1; weak D call: TRBD2 (5 bases). Germline loops: CDR1 LGHDT, CDR2 YNNKEL (reference sequence). The CDR3 has 13 residues. Trimming cost V 4 bases and J 8 bases, with 12 bases left between them. This CDR3 reads CASSLHAGDEQFF. The CDR3 DNA is TGTGCCAGCAGCCTTCATGCCGGGGATGAGCAGTTCTTC.

V is TRBV6-5 and J is TRBJ2-5; D is unresolved. CDR3 length: 14 amino acids. V was shortened by 3 bases and J by 4 bases, with 12 bases between the two germline ends. In germline, CDR1 is MNHEY, CDR2 SVGAGI. The CDR3, as DNA: TGTGCCAGCAGTTATCGACACCCCACAGAGACCCAGTACTTC. Amino acids: CASSYRHPTETQYF.